One T cell receptor (beta chain) is described in this entry. Germline V lookup: CDR1 LNHDA, CDR2 SQIVND (reference sequence). Deletions cut 6 bases from V and 3 bases from J, with 14 bases between. The CDR3 is 14 amino acids. Produced via immunoSEQ multiplex PCR; TCRdb's table is partial and in-frame only. The sample lists tens of thousands of clones; 80% to 90% were seen once. This entry comes from a study of T cell changes during pregnancy in multiple sclerosis. The gene calls are TRBV19 and TRBJ1-1; a possible D gene is TRBD1 (6 bases). The clonotype originates from a female donor with multiple sclerosis, enrolled in a pregnancy study. Sequenced here: CD4+ T cells from peripheral blood mononuclear cells, sampled before pregnancy. CDR3 protein: CASRERGGDTEAFF. CDR3 sequence (DNA): TGTGCCAGTAGAGAGAGGGGGGGAGACACTGAAGCTTTCTTT.